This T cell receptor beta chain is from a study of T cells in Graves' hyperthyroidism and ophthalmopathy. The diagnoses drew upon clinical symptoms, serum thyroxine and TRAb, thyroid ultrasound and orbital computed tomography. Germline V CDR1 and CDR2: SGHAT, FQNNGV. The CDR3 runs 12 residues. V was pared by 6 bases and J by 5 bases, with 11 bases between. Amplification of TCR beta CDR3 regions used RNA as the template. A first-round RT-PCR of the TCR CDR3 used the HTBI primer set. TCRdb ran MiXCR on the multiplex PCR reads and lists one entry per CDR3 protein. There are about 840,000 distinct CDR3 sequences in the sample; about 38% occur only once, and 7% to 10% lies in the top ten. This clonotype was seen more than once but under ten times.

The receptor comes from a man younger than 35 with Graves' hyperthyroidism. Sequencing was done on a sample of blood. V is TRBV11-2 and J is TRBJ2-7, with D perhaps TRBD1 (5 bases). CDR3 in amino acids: CASSYQGNEQYF. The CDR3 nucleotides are TGTGCCAGCAGTTATCAGGGCAACGAGCAGTACTTC.